What follows is one T cell receptor (beta chain) and its context. Original methodology: The authors estimated nucleated cell counts from reference gene primer amplification. Data came from immunoSEQ multiplex PCR; TCRdb stores just in-frame clones and leaves some out. For V, J and clone size, that table is used; D and trimming come from the DNA. The table shows about 83,000 clones, with around 90% occurring only once. The source of the sample is a study of blood T cell repertoires in COVID-19. Study as a whole: Sources were T cells, B-cell-depleted T cells, or PBMCs; the material itself was cDNA or gDNA.

In germline, CDR1 is LNHNV, CDR2 YYDKDF (reference sequence). Trimming shortened V by 3 bases and J by 3 bases, and 14 bases separated the two germline ends. There are 15 residues in the CDR3. This clonotype originated in a woman between 50 and 59 years old with active or convalescent COVID-19. The sequenced sample was peripheral blood. The chain links TRBV15 to TRBJ1-1, with a tentative D call TRBD1 (5 bases). The CDR3 region has the DNA TGTGCCACCAGCAGGTTTTCAGGGCTGGACACTGAAGCTTTCTTT. The encoded protein is CATSRFSGLDTEAFF.